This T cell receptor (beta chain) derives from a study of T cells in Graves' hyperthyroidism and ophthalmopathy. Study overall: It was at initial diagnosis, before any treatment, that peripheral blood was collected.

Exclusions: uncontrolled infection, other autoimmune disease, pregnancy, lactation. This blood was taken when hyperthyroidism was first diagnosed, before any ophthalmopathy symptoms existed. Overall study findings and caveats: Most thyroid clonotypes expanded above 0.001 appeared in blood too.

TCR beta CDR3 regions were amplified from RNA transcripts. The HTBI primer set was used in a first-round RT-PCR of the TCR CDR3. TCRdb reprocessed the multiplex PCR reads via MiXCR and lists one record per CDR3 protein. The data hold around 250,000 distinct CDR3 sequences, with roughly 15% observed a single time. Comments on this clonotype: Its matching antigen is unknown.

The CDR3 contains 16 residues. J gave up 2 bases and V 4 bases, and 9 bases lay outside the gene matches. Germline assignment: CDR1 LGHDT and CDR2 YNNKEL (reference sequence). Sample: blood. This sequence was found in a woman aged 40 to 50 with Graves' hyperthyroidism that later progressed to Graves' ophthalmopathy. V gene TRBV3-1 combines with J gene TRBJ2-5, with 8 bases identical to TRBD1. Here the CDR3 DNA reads TGTGCCAGCAGCCGCCAGACCGGGACAGGACAAGAGACCCAGTACTTC. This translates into CASSRQTGTGQETQYF.